The 10 T cell receptor beta chains in this list originate from one sample, sequenced in a study of shared clonotypes between healthy human individuals. Measured with immunoSEQ multiplex PCR; TCRdb has only the in-frame clones, and not every one. Found here are about 2.1 million clones, approximately 94% of them singletons; the top ten hold around 1.7%. Terminally differentiated effector memory CD45RA+ cells were left out of the naive CD8 fraction, which was CD45RO-negative and positively selected for CCR7. Sequenced input: naive CD8+ T cells from PBMCs. Receptors were obtained from a young man in good health. Some clones in this sample may be carry-over from other donors' samples.

The chain couples TRBV7-9 to TRBJ2-2; no definite D call. The V end lost 1 base, the J end lost 8 bases, and 8 bases lay between the germline ends. The CDR3 runs to 13 residues. Looked up from germline, CDR1 is SEHNR and CDR2 is FQNEAQ (reference sequence). CDR3 loop: CASSLGFIGELFF. DNA of the CDR3: TGTGCCAGCAGCTTAGGTTTTATTGGGGAGCTGTTTTTT.

The gene calls are TRBV28 and TRBJ1-1, with 7 bases identical to TRBD1. This CDR3 has 16 amino acids. The V gene end was trimmed by 4 bases and the J gene end by 1 base; junction bases not matched to a gene: 9. Germline values: CDR1 MDHEN, CDR2 SYDVKM. The CDR3 DNA reads TGTGCCAGCAGTTCACAGGGGTATTTGTGGAACACTGAAGCTTTCTTT. Its protein is CASSSQGYLWNTEAFF.

This clone was observed a few times. The identical CDR3 is also encoded by other nucleotide sequences in the sample. The chain employs TRBV7-9 and TRBJ1-1; 7 bases align to TRBD1. CDR1 and CDR2 (germline): SEHNR, FQNEAQ (reference sequence). This CDR3 spans 14 amino acids. J lost 2 bases, V lost 1 base, and 1 base had no gene match. The CDR3 DNA is TGTGCCAGCAGCTTAGGACAGGGTAACACTGAAGCTTTCTTT. The encoded protein is CASSLGQGNTEAFF.

J is TRBJ2-7 and V is TRBV7-8; D not resolved. This CDR3 region has 13 residues. Germline V lookup: CDR1 SGHVS, CDR2 FQNEAQ. Between the trimmed V and J ends, which lost 8 bases and 0 bases, there was a span of 11 bases. As DNA, the CDR3 is TGTGCCAGCCGTGGGTCGGACTCCTACGAGCAGTACTTC. Its protein product is CASRGSDSYEQYF.

This clone was observed once. The chain uses TRBV4-1 and TRBJ2-7, with D unclear. Germline CDR1 and CDR2: MGHRA and YSYEKL. V was clipped by 6 bases and J by 3 bases, with 6 bases between them. This CDR3 contains 11 residues. DNA of the CDR3: TGCGCCAGCAGTACGAGCTACGAGCAGTACTTC. The encoded protein is CASSTSYEQYF.

This chain uses TRBV6-6 with TRBJ2-3; D ambiguous. Germline loops: CDR1 MNHNY, CDR2 SVGAGI (reference sequence). The CDR3 length is 16 residues. V dropped 0 bases and J dropped 0 bases, with 10 bases sitting between them. The CDR3 coding sequence is TGTGCCAGCAGTTACTCCGCCGTGGTTAGCACAGATACGCAGTATTTT. Its protein is CASSYSAVVSTDTQYF.

This rearrangement joins TRBV6-1 to TRBJ2-1; 11 positions match TRBD2. The V gene's germline CDR1 is MNHNS and CDR2 SASEGT. The V segment lost 3 bases and the J segment 6 bases; nucleotides outside the gene matches: 13. The CDR3 runs 18 residues. DNA for the CDR3: TGTGCCAGCAGTGACACACCTGTACTAGCGGGAGCCTCCAATGAGCAGTTCTTC. This translates into CASSDTPVLAGASNEQFF.

CDR3 DNA sequence: TGCGCCAGCAGCCCACAAGACAGGGGGCAAGTAGATACGCAGTATTTT. It is translated as CASSPQDRGQVDTQYF. J is TRBJ2-3 and V is TRBV4-1; 10 nucleotides agree with TRBD1. This CDR3 spans 16 amino acids. V was pared by 4 bases and J by 5 bases, with 9 bases of the junction left unmatched. Germline CDR1 is MGHRA and CDR2 is YSYEKL.

The J gene is TRBJ2-3, the V gene TRBV9; 8 positions agree with TRBD1. The CDR3 is made up of 15 amino acids. The V gene end was trimmed by 1 base and the J gene end by 3 bases; junction bases not matched to a gene: 4. The V gene's germline CDR1 is SGDLS and CDR2 YYNGEE. CDR3 in amino acids: CASSVQGAETDTQYF. The CDR3 bases are TGTGCCAGCAGCGTACAGGGGGCTGAGACAGATACGCAGTATTTT.

The V gene is TRBV6-1, the J gene TRBJ1-1, with D tentatively TRBD1 (5 bases). Germline V gene data show CDR1 as MNHNS and CDR2 as SASEGT. Between the trimmed V and J ends, which lost 6 bases and 1 base, there was a span of 9 bases. CDR3 size: 13 residues. The CDR3 loop is CASRGRGNTEAFF. CDR3 in DNA: TGTGCCAGCAGGGGACGTGGGAACACTGAAGCTTTCTTT.